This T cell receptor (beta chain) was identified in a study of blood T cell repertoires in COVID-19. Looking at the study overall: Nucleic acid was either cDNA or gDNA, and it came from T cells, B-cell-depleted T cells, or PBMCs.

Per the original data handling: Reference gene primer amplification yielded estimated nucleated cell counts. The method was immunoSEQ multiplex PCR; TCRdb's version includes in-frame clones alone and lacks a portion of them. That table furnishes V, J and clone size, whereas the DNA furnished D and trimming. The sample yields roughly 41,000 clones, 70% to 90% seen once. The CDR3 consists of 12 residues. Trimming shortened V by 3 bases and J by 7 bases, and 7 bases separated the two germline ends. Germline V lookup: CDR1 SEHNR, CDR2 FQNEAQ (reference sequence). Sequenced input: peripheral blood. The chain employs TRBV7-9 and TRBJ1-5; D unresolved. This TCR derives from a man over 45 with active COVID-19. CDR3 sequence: CASSLSAQPQHF. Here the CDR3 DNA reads TGTGCCAGCAGCTTGAGTGCGCAGCCCCAGCATTTT.